One and the same sample provided the 12 T cell receptor beta chains below, sequenced in a study of OX40 agonist ivuxolimab in advanced cancers. This table comes from immunoSEQ multiplex PCR, and its TCRdb copy is limited to in-frame clones, with some not included. The sample lists 20,000 to 25,000 clones; 83% were seen once. The sample was CD4+ or CD8+ T cells sorted from blood, taken in a trial of the OX40 agonist ivuxolimab. Receptors originate from an adult with an advanced solid tumor such as melanoma, head and neck, liver or kidney cancer.

This clone was seen only once. The J gene is TRBJ2-3, the V gene TRBV10-3; D is possibly TRBD2 (6 bases). Germline CDR1 reads ENHRY; CDR2 reads SYGVKD. There are 13 residues in the CDR3. The V end was cut by 4 bases, the J end by 4 bases, with 9 bases between. CDR3 sequence: CAISGREADTQYF. The CDR3 nucleotides are TGTGCCATCAGTGGCAGGGAGGCAGATACGCAGTATTTT.

The table lists this clone with a few counts. The V and J genes are TRBV6-5 and TRBJ2-1, with 11 positions matching TRBD2. Germline CDR1 MNHEY, CDR2 SVGAGI. Germline trimming cut 6 bases from V and 7 bases from J; bases unmatched to any gene: 8. This CDR3 region has 15 residues. The CDR3 is CASSHLAGGGNEQFF. The DNA for the CDR3 is TGTGCCAGCAGCCATCTAGCGGGAGGAGGGAATGAGCAGTTCTTC.

The chain couples TRBV5-4 to TRBJ2-2, with D tentatively TRBD2 (6 bases). CDR1 is SGHNT and CDR2 is YYREEE in the germline V gene (reference sequence). The CDR3 loop spans 15 amino acids. With 4 bases removed from V and 6 bases from J, the gap between germline ends came to 16 bases. The CDR3 loop reads CASSPGLGEAGELFF. The CDR3 DNA reads as TGTGCCAGCAGCCCCGGGTTGGGGGAGGCCGGGGAGCTGTTTTTT.

Written as DNA, the CDR3 is TGTGCCAGCAGTGTATCAATTCTAGGCAATGAAAAACTGTTTTTT. It specifies CASSVSILGNEKLFF. This chain uses TRBV6-1 with TRBJ1-4; D is uncertain. The germline CDR1 and CDR2 sequences are MNHNS and SASEGT. The length of the CDR3 is 15 residues. V shed 4 bases and J shed 5 bases, with 14 bases lying between them.

The V and J genes are TRBV6-6 and TRBJ2-1, with TRBD2 identical over 8 bases. Germline V gives CDR1 MNHNY, CDR2 SVGAGI (reference sequence). This CDR3 is built from 15 residues. The J segment lost 0 bases and the V segment lost 10 bases, leaving 8 bases of the junction unmatched. The CDR3 is CAINTGGNSYNEQFF. The CDR3, as DNA: TGTGCCATCAACACGGGGGGGAACTCCTACAATGAGCAGTTCTTC.

The rearrangement links TRBV5-1 to TRBJ1-2; 8 positions agree with TRBD1. V lost 0 bases, J lost 2 bases, and 3 bases stayed unmatched. Germline CDR1 SGHRS, CDR2 YFSETQ. The CDR3 spans 15 residues. The CDR3 protein is CASSLGTGPNYGYTF. The CDR3 DNA reads TGCGCCAGCAGCTTGGGGACAGGGCCCAACTATGGCTACACCTTC.

The gene calls are TRBV5-1 and TRBJ2-3; D is uncertain. V gave up 5 bases and J gave up 2 bases, with 18 bases separating them. This CDR3 contains 16 residues. The germline CDR1 and CDR2 sequences are SGHRS and YFSETQ. The CDR3 DNA reads TGCGCCAGCAGTTCGACGTCCAATCCCAACACAGATACGCAGTATTTT. Its protein is CASSSTSNPNTDTQYF. The full variable domain, in which reference TRBV5-1 and TRBJ2-3 provide the parts outside the CDR3, is KAGVTQTPRYLIKTRGQQVTLSCSPISGHRSVSWYQQTPGQGLQFLFEYFSETQRNKGNFPGRFSGRQFSNSRSEMNVSTLELGDSALYLCASSSTSNPNTDTQYFGPGTRLTVL.

This clone is medium-sized within its sample. The chain joins TRBV9 to TRBJ2-1, with 9 bases lining up with TRBD2. Germline V gives CDR1 SGDLS, CDR2 YYNGEE. Trimming took 0 bases from V and 7 from J; bases not matched to a gene: 2. This CDR3 has 14 residues. For the CDR3, the DNA is TGTGCCAGCAGCGTAGAGACTAGCGGAAATGAGCAGTTCTTC. Its translation: CASSVETSGNEQFF.

The chain joins TRBV28 to TRBJ1-1; the D gene is possibly TRBD1 (6 bases). V lost 6 bases and J lost 3, with 23 bases in between. The CDR3 covers 17 residues. The germline V gene has CDR1 MDHEN and CDR2 SYDVKM. The DNA for the CDR3 is TGTGCCAGCAGAAGGGGCCCCCGGGACACAAGGGACACTGAAGCTTTCTTT. Its translation: CASRRGPRDTRDTEAFF. Complete variable domain (other parts from reference TRBV28 and TRBJ1-1): DVKVTQSSRYLVKRTGEKVFLECVQDMDHENMFWYRQDPGLGLRLIYFSYDVKMKEKGDIPEGYSVSREKKERFSLILESASTNQTSMYLCASRRGPRDTRDTEAFFGQGTRLTVV.

This rearrangement joins TRBV28 to TRBJ1-1; the D is unclear. The CDR3 is 12 residues long. V lost 2 bases and J lost 4, with 5 bases in between. CDR1 is MDHEN and CDR2 is SYDVKM in the germline V gene. The CDR3 reads CASSLMGTEAFF. The CDR3 bases are TGTGCCAGCAGTTTAATGGGCACTGAAGCTTTCTTT.

This clone is medium-sized within its sample. This chain joins TRBV9 and TRBJ2-7; 8 bases are shared with TRBD1. J gave up 5 bases and V 4 bases, and 8 bases lay outside the gene matches. The CDR3 loop spans 14 amino acids. The germline gives CDR1 SGDLS, CDR2 YYNGEE. In DNA, the CDR3 is TGTGCCAGCAGCTCATGGGGACAGGTGGACGAGCAGTACTTC. Its protein product is CASSSWGQVDEQYF.

The chain recombines TRBV7-9 with TRBJ2-7, with a tentative D call TRBD2 (6 bases). V lost 5 bases and J lost 7, with 12 bases in between. This CDR3 contains 12 residues. Per germline, CDR1 SEHNR and CDR2 FQNEAQ (reference sequence). As DNA, the CDR3 is TGTGCCAGCAGCCCGGGAGTGCCAGAGCAGTACTTC. Translation: CASSPGVPEQYF.